Each of the 26 T cell receptor beta chains below was sequenced from the same sample in a study of cytomegalovirus exposure and HLA in healthy donors. The PCR used 60 Vbeta and 13 Jbeta primers. Produced via immunoSEQ multiplex PCR; TCRdb's table is partial and in-frame only. Of around 170,000 clones in the sample, over 75% were seen once. Source material: PBMCs. These receptor sequences come from a woman in her twenties or thirties in good health and CMV-seronegative.

The chain links TRBV5-1 to TRBJ2-7, with 10 bases identical to TRBD2. Per the germline V gene, CDR1 is SGHRS and CDR2 is YFSETQ. After removal of 3 bases from V and 5 bases from J, the junction contained 8 bases not matched to a gene. CDR3 length: 15 residues. CDR3 nucleotides: TGCGCCAGCAGCTCCTCTGGCCTAGCGGGGGACGAGCAGTACTTC. Protein: CASSSSGLAGDEQYF. The full variable domain, its missing parts supplied by reference TRBV5-1 and TRBJ2-7, is KAGVTQTPRYLIKTRGQQVTLSCSPISGHRSVSWYQQTPGQGLQFLFEYFSETQRNKGNFPGRFSGRQFSNSRSEMNVSTLELGDSALYLCASSSSGLAGDEQYFGPGTRLTVT.

The chain uses TRBV15 and TRBJ1-5; no firm D call. The V gene lost 3 bases and the J gene lost 9 bases, with 15 bases spanning the gap. CDR3 length: 14 amino acids. Per germline, CDR1 LNHNV and CDR2 YYDKDF (reference sequence). For the CDR3, the DNA is TGTGCCACCAGCAGTGGGAGGCCAGACGGGCCCCAGCATTTT. Amino acids: CATSSGRPDGPQHF. Combining the CDR3 with reference TRBV15 and TRBJ1-5 gives the whole variable domain DAMVIQNPRYQVTQFGKPVTLSCSQTLNHNVMYWYQQKSSQAPKLLFHYYDKDFNNEADTPDNFQSRRPNTSFCFLDIRSPGLGDTAMYLCATSSGRPDGPQHFGDGTRLSIL.

The chain carries TRBV5-1 and TRBJ2-1; a weak D match, TRBD2 (5 bases). Germline CDR1 reads SGHRS; CDR2 reads YFSETQ. V lost 0 bases and J 5 bases, leaving 9 bases between the germline ends. This CDR3 contains 14 residues. The CDR3 here is CASSLAGRNNEQFF. DNA for the CDR3: TGCGCCAGCAGCTTGGCGGGGAGAAACAATGAGCAGTTCTTC.

The chain couples TRBV12-5 to TRBJ1-2; 7 bases map to TRBD1. V dropped 4 bases and J dropped 8; count of bases not matched to a gene: 7. Germline V gene data show CDR1 as LGHNT and CDR2 as FRNRAP. This CDR3 region has 13 residues. The CDR3 DNA follows: TGTGCTAGTGGTTCGGGGGTCAGGGGGGGCTACACCTTC. Encoded protein: CASGSGVRGGYTF.

V usage is TRBV29-1 and J usage is TRBJ2-5, with D maybe TRBD1 (6 bases). CDR3 length: 12 residues. Deletions cut 4 bases from V and 4 bases from J, with 10 bases between. Germline V gives CDR1 SQVTM, CDR2 ANQGSEA. The CDR3: CSVGFRGETQYF. The CDR3 DNA sequence: TGCAGCGTTGGTTTCAGGGGAGAGACCCAGTACTTC.

The CDR3 sequence is CAYDNSFNQPQHF. The CDR3 bases are TGTGCCTACGACAACAGTTTCAATCAGCCCCAGCATTTT. The V gene is TRBV30, the J gene TRBJ1-5; D gene unclear. CDR1 and CDR2 from the germline V gene are GTSNPN and SVGIG (reference sequence). V was cut by 7 bases and J by 3 bases, with 13 bases left in between. The CDR3 contains 13 residues.

This sequence joins TRBV11-1 and TRBJ2-7, with 7 positions matching TRBD1. CDR1 SGHAT and CDR2 FQDESV come from the germline V gene (reference sequence). The CDR3 is made up of 14 amino acids. V lost 2 bases and J lost 1; bases outside the gene matches: 2. The CDR3 DNA is TGTGCCAGCAGCTTAACAGGGGCGTCCTACGAGCAGTACTTC. Its protein product is CASSLTGASYEQYF.

This chain connects TRBV5-1 to TRBJ2-5; 8 nucleotides align to TRBD2. CDR1 and CDR2 from the germline V gene are SGHRS and YFSETQ. J gave up 4 bases and V 2 bases, and 4 bases lay outside the gene matches. The CDR3 spans 14 residues. CDR3 in DNA: TGCGCCAGCAGCTTTCTACGGGGGGGAGAGACCCAGTACTTC. As protein: CASSFLRGGETQYF.

The chain carries TRBV9 and TRBJ1-1; TRBD1 agrees at 8 bases. J gave up 0 bases and V 3 bases, and 7 bases lay outside the gene matches. Per germline, CDR1 SGDLS and CDR2 YYNGEE. The CDR3 is 16 residues long. CDR3 coding DNA: TGTGCCAGCAGCGCTAACCCAGGGGGCCTGAACACTGAAGCTTTCTTT. Translating gives CASSANPGGLNTEAFF.

This chain joins TRBV2 and TRBJ2-1; 10 nucleotides align to TRBD1. Germline CDR1 and CDR2: SNHLY and FYNNEI. The CDR3 loop spans 11 amino acids. V was pared by 9 bases and J by 8 bases, with 1 base of the junction left unmatched. CDR3 residues: CARTGGDEQFF. CDR3 nucleotide sequence: TGTGCCAGGACAGGGGGCGATGAGCAGTTCTTC.

The chain has TRBV6-1 and TRBJ2-3, with 14 nucleotides matching TRBD2. Trimming took 4 bases from V and 0 from J; bases not matched to a gene: 9. Germline V gene sequence: CDR1 MNHNS, CDR2 SASEGT. The CDR3 runs to 19 residues. CDR3 residues: CASSGGRTSGGPSTDTQYF. DNA of the CDR3: TGTGCCAGCAGTGGGGGTCGGACTAGCGGGGGGCCGAGCACAGATACGCAGTATTTT.

This chain's CDR3 is CASRSSGSGASGGLQSYEQYF. CDR3 DNA sequence: TGTGCAAGTCGATCATCCGGGTCCGGAGCTAGCGGGGGGCTCCAATCCTACGAGCAGTACTTC. The rearrangement joins TRBV12-2 to TRBJ2-7; TRBD2 is the table's D call, not checked against the DNA. TRBV12-2 has pseudogene status. The CDR3 covers 21 residues.

The CDR3 DNA reads as TGTGCCAGCAGTCAGGGGAATCAGCCCCAGCATTTT. Its protein is CASSQGNQPQHF. The chain joins TRBV13 to TRBJ1-5; TRBD1 is a possible D gene (6 bases). This CDR3 has 12 amino acids. CDR1 PRHDT and CDR2 FYEKMQ come from the germline V gene (reference sequence). Trimming cost V 6 bases and J 4 bases, with 7 bases left between them. Together with reference TRBV13 and TRBJ1-5, the CDR3 gives the full variable domain: AAGVIQSPRHLIKEKRETATLKCYPIPRHDTVYWYQQGPGQDPQFLISFYEKMQSDKGSIPDRFSAQQFSDYHSELNMSSLELGDSALYFCASSQGNQPQHFGDGTRLSIL.

CDR3 loop: CASSLYNSPLHF. DNA for the CDR3: TGTGCCAGCTCCCTCTATAATTCACCCCTCCACTTT. This chain joins TRBV7-2 and TRBJ1-6; D is unclear. V was trimmed by 8 bases and J by 3 bases, leaving 5 bases between them. The CDR3 has 12 residues. Per the germline V gene, CDR1 is SGHTA and CDR2 is FQGNSA.

The gene calls are TRBV4-3 and TRBJ2-3, with D possibly matching TRBD2 (5 bases). Germline V gives CDR1 LGHNA, CDR2 YSLEER. The CDR3 runs to 16 residues. V gave up 0 bases and J gave up 0 bases, with 10 bases separating them. The CDR3 DNA reads as TGCGCCAGCAGCCAAGACGGACTTCCTAGCACAGATACGCAGTATTTT. Its translation is CASSQDGLPSTDTQYF.

The genes are TRBV5-1 and TRBJ2-5, with a tentative D call TRBD2 (5 bases). In germline, CDR1 is SGHRS, CDR2 YFSETQ. V lost 2 bases, J lost 3 bases, and 20 bases lay in between. CDR3 length equals 17 residues. CDR3 sequence reads: CASSLVGLGAFKETQYF. CDR3 DNA sequence: TGCGCCAGCAGCTTAGTAGGGTTGGGAGCCTTCAAAGAGACCCAGTACTTC.

The chain has TRBV28 and TRBJ1-5; 9 bases align to TRBD1. The junction had 14 bases not matched to a gene; V was cut back by 5 bases and J by 6 bases. The CDR3 loop spans 17 amino acids. Germline CDR1 is MDHEN and CDR2 is SYDVKM. The DNA of the CDR3 is TGTGCCAGCAGTACCGGACAGGGGATTTTCTTAGGTCAGCCCCAGCATTTT. Its translation is CASSTGQGIFLGQPQHF.

This chain links TRBV23-1 with TRBJ1-2; 8 bases map to TRBD1. TRBV23-1 has ORF status, its function being uncertain. The J segment lost 8 bases and the V segment lost 10 bases, leaving 9 bases of the junction unmatched. This CDR3 contains 12 residues. The CDR3 sequence: CANPDRGGGYTF. As DNA, the CDR3 is TGCGCCAACCCCGACAGGGGCGGGGGCTACACCTTC.

The chain combines TRBV9 with TRBJ2-5; 11 bases line up with TRBD2. J was trimmed by 1 base and V by 0 bases; bases with no gene match: 5. The CDR3 is 17 amino acids. Per germline, CDR1 SGDLS and CDR2 YYNGEE. The CDR3 bases are TGTGCCAGCAGCGTAGACCCTAGCGGGGGGCCCCAAGAGACCCAGTACTTC. Translated, it gives CASSVDPSGGPQETQYF.

This sequence joins TRBV19 and TRBJ1-1, with D possibly TRBD1 on 6 matching bases. CDR3 size: 17 residues. CDR1 LNHDA and CDR2 SQIVND come from the germline V gene (reference sequence). V was clipped by 6 bases and J by 5 bases, with 25 bases between them. CDR3 protein: CASSFRGWRTEGTEAFF. Written as DNA, the CDR3 is TGTGCCAGTAGCTTTAGGGGGTGGAGGACTGAAGGAACTGAAGCTTTCTTT.

The chain combines TRBV9 with TRBJ1-1, with 7 bases fitting TRBD1. The germline V gene has CDR1 SGDLS and CDR2 YYNGEE. CDR3 length: 14 residues. V lost 3 bases, J lost 1 base, and 3 bases stayed unmatched. The CDR3 loop is CASSGTGANTEAFF. The CDR3 region has the DNA TGTGCCAGCAGCGGAACAGGGGCGAACACTGAAGCTTTCTTT.

The chain couples TRBV4-1 to TRBJ2-3; no definite D call. The CDR3 sequence is 14 residues long. Deletions cut 0 bases from V and 2 bases from J, with 6 bases between. Germline V CDR1 and CDR2: MGHRA, YSYEKL. The CDR3 region is CASSQDENTDTQYF. CDR3 nucleotides: TGCGCCAGCAGCCAAGATGAGAACACAGATACGCAGTATTTT.

CDR3 residues: CASSPRTGELFF. The CDR3 DNA is TGTGCCAGCTCACCGAGAACCGGGGAGCTGTTTTTT. This sequence joins TRBV18 and TRBJ2-2; no definite D call. Trimming took off 3 bases at V and 5 bases at J, with 4 bases between the two ends. The CDR3 runs to 12 residues. Germline V CDR1 and CDR2: KGHSH, LQKENI.

The chain is built from TRBV18 and TRBJ2-7; TRBD1 matches 8 bases. The J segment lost 3 bases and the V segment lost 6 bases, leaving 1 base of the junction unmatched. Germline-derived CDR1 and CDR2 are KGHSH and LQKENI. The CDR3 covers 12 residues. CDR3 amino acids: CASSGTGYEQYF. CDR3 sequence (DNA): TGTGCCAGCTCCGGGACAGGCTACGAGCAGTACTTC.

This clone was detected only once. The V call is TRBV7-2, the J call TRBJ1-5, with TRBD1 as a possible D gene (5 bases). The CDR3 consists of 14 residues. Trimming removed 5 bases at V and 6 bases at J, with 14 bases between. Germline V CDR1 and CDR2: SGHTA, FQGNSA. The CDR3 bases are TGTGCCAGCAGCCCTGGACAAACTGTTCAGCCCCAGCATTTT. Its protein is CASSPGQTVQPQHF.

The chain employs TRBV27 and TRBJ2-7; D gene unclear. V lost 5 bases, J lost 2 bases, and 7 bases lay in between. Germline CDR1 is MNHEY and CDR2 is SMNVEV (reference sequence). The CDR3 is 12 residues long. CDR3 loop: CASSPSPYEQYF. CDR3 DNA sequence: TGTGCCAGCAGTCCCTCCCCCTACGAGCAGTACTTC.